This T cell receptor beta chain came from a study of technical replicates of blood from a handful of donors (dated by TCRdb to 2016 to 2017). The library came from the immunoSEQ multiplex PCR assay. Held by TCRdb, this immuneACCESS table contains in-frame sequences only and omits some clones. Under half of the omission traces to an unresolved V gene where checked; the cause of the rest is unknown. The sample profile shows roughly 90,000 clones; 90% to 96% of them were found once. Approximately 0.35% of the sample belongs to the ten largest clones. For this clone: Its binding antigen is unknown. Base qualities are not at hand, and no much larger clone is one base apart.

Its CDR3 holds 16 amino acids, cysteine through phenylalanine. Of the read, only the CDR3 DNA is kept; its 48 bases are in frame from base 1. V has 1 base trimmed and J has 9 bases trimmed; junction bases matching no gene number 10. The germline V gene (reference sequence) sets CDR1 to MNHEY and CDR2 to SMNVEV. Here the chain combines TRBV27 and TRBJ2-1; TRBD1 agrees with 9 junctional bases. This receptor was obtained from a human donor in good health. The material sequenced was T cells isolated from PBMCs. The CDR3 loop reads CASSLFIGTGNGEQFF. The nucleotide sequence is TGTGCCAGCAGTTTATTCATCGGGACAGGGAATGGTGAGCAGTTCTTC.